The table lists the clone carrying this T cell receptor beta chain with a few counts. Its antigen is as yet unknown. This sample was included in a study of blood T cells in healthy people across ages. General observations from the study: Diversity estimates from one million T cells were considered underestimates.

CDR1 and CDR2 (germline): GTSNPN, SVGIG (reference sequence). The CDR3 covers 13 residues. V was pared by 0 bases and J by 8 bases, with 10 bases between. The authors isolated at least 6.5 million PBMCs per sample. The use of a sample-barcoded 5' primer and a J-beta primer mix characterized a second PCR of about 7 to 12 cycles. A 12-random-nucleotide template-switch adaptor tagged each cDNA molecule. TCRdb passed the 5' RACE reads through MiXCR, listing each CDR3 protein once. The table has around 1,100,000 distinct CDR3 sequences, around two fifths seen once. The receptor comes from a man between 18 and 29 years old in good health. Material: blood. This chain uses TRBV30 with TRBJ1-4, with D possibly TRBD1 on 6 matching bases. CDR3 in DNA: TGTGCCTGGAGTGTCGGTGACAGGGAAAAACTGTTTTTT. Protein: CAWSVGDREKLFF. Using reference TRBV30 and TRBJ1-4 for the parts outside the CDR3, the full variable domain is SQTIHQWPATLVQPVGSPLSLECTVEGTSNPNLYWYRQAAGRGLQLLFYSVGIGQISSEVPQNLSASRPQDRQFILSSKKLLLSDSGFYLCAWSVGDREKLFFGSGTQLSVL.